The 22 T cell receptor beta chains reported below all come from one sample, sequenced in a study of OX40 agonist ivuxolimab in advanced cancers. Sequencing was performed with immunoSEQ multiplex PCR; in TCRdb, only in-frame clones are kept and a portion is missing. The sample consists of around 15,000 clones, 84% of them appearing once. Here the sequenced sample was CD4+ or CD8+ T cells sorted from blood, taken in a trial of the OX40 agonist ivuxolimab. These receptors were collected from an adult with an advanced solid tumor such as melanoma, head and neck, liver or kidney cancer.

This CDR3 is CSVEGAATNEQFF. Written as DNA, the CDR3 is TGCAGCGTTGAAGGGGCCGCGACCAATGAGCAGTTCTTC. The chain couples TRBV29-1 to TRBJ2-1, with D hard to call. The V end lost 1 base, the J end lost 6 bases, and 10 bases lay between the germline ends. The CDR3 length is 13 residues. Germline V gives CDR1 SQVTM, CDR2 ANQGSEA.

The genes are TRBV23-1 and TRBJ2-2, with D possibly called TRBD1 or TRBD2 (5 bases each). TRBV23-1 is identified as an open reading frame with a role that is uncertain. Trimming took 2 bases from V and 2 from J, leaving 12 bases between them. The CDR3 contains 16 residues. This chain's CDR3 is CASSQPGTVNTGELFF. CDR3 sequence (DNA): TGCGCCAGCAGTCAACCCGGGACCGTCAACACCGGGGAGCTGTTTTTT.

The chain has TRBV28 and TRBJ1-4; D call uncertain. The germline V gene has CDR1 MDHEN and CDR2 SYDVKM. The CDR3 is 14 amino acids. V shed 7 bases and J shed 2 bases, with 11 bases lying between them. CDR3 nucleotides: TGTGCCAGCACCCCGGACTGGACTAATGAAAAACTGTTTTTT. Translation: CASTPDWTNEKLFF.

This clone is a singleton in its sample. The chain employs TRBV2 and TRBJ2-1; D gene uncertain. V lost 8 bases and J lost 8, with 10 bases in between. Germline V gene data show CDR1 as SNHLY and CDR2 as FYNNEI. This CDR3 is 11 amino acids long. CDR3 DNA sequence: TGTGCCAGCGCCGCAATCGATGAGCAGTTCTTC. This sequence encodes CASAAIDEQFF. Drawing the rest from reference TRBV2 and TRBJ2-1, the complete variable domain is EPEVTQTPSHQVTQMGQEVILRCVPISNHLYFYWYRQILGQKVEFLVSFYNNEISEKSEIFDDQFSVERPDGSNFTLKIRSTKLEDSAMYFCASAAIDEQFFGPGTRLTVL.

The chain combines TRBV7-6 with TRBJ2-1; 8 bases map to TRBD2. J lost 6 bases, V lost 2 bases, and 3 bases had no gene match. The CDR3 loop spans 14 amino acids. The germline V gene has CDR1 SGHVS and CDR2 FNYEAQ. CDR3 sequence reads: CASSLTTSGNEQFF. CDR3 bases: TGTGCCAGCAGCTTAACAACTAGCGGCAATGAGCAGTTCTTC. The entire variable domain, with the rest obtained from reference TRBV7-6 and TRBJ2-1, is as follows: GAGVSQSPRYKVTKRGQDVALRCDPISGHVSLYWYRQALGQGPEFLTYFNYEAQQDKSGLPNDRFSAERPEGSISTLTIQRTEQRDSAMYRCASSLTTSGNEQFFGPGTRLTVL.

The V and J genes are TRBV6-1 and TRBJ1-4; the match to TRBD1 covers 7 bases. V dropped 2 bases and J dropped 0; count of bases not matched to a gene: 3. This CDR3 region has 16 residues. The V gene's germline CDR1 is MNHNS and CDR2 SASEGT. The CDR3 protein is CASSEWTGATNEKLFF. The CDR3 DNA is TGTGCCAGCAGTGAATGGACAGGCGCAACTAATGAAAAACTGTTTTTT.

The V and J genes are TRBV5-6 and TRBJ2-5; D gene unclear. CDR3 length equals 12 residues. V dropped 4 bases and J dropped 1 base, with 5 bases sitting between them. CDR1 and CDR2 from the germline V gene are SGHDT and YYEEEE. The DNA for the CDR3 is TGTGCCAGCAGCGTGATCCAAGAGACCCAGTACTTC. This gives the protein CASSVIQETQYF.

The chain uses TRBV4-1 and TRBJ2-7; D may be TRBD1 or TRBD2 (5 bases each). CDR1 and CDR2 from the germline V gene are MGHRA and YSYEKL. V shed 0 bases and J shed 2 bases, with 14 bases lying between them. CDR3 length: 16 residues. The CDR3, as DNA: TGCGCCAGCAGCCAAGATTTTCTCCAGGGAGCCTACGAGCAGTACTTC. Its translation is CASSQDFLQGAYEQYF.

This clone was seen just once. V usage is TRBV7-6 and J usage is TRBJ1-1; D uncertain. Trimming cost V 0 bases and J 4 bases, with 6 bases left between them. The CDR3 consists of 13 residues. In germline, CDR1 is SGHVS, CDR2 FNYEAQ. The CDR3 sequence is CASSLADVTEAFF. DNA for the CDR3: TGTGCCAGCAGCTTAGCCGATGTCACTGAAGCTTTCTTT.

The CDR3 bases are TGTGCCAGCAGACAGACTATGGTCTCAGTTTATGGCTACACCTTC. This gives the protein CASRQTMVSVYGYTF. This chain connects TRBV19 to TRBJ1-2, with D possibly TRBD1 on 5 matching bases. V dropped 9 bases and J dropped 5 bases, with 22 bases sitting between them. The CDR3 is 15 residues long. Germline CDR1 is LNHDA and CDR2 is SQIVND (reference sequence).

V is TRBV6-5 and J is TRBJ1-2, with D hard to call. Germline CDR1 is MNHEY and CDR2 is SVGAGI. Trimming cost V 2 bases and J 3 bases, with 10 bases left between them. This CDR3 has 14 residues. The CDR3: CASSYGQEDYGYTF. The CDR3 coding sequence is TGTGCCAGCAGTTACGGCCAGGAGGACTATGGCTACACCTTC.

The chain couples TRBV19 to TRBJ1-4; 7 nucleotides agree with TRBD1. Germline V gives CDR1 LNHDA, CDR2 SQIVND (reference sequence). V was clipped by 1 base and J by 8 bases; unmatched bases: 4. The CDR3 covers 14 residues. The CDR3 region is CASSIGQGVEKLFF. Here the CDR3 DNA reads TGTGCCAGTAGTATAGGGCAGGGGGTCGAAAAACTGTTTTTT.

This chain joins TRBV6-5 and TRBJ1-1; D possibly corresponds to TRBD1 (5 bases). V lost 0 bases to trimming and J lost 4 bases, with 9 bases between them. Germline V gene data show CDR1 as MNHEY and CDR2 as SVGAGI. CDR3 length: 14 residues. The CDR3 bases are TGTGCCAGCAGTTACTCGGCAGGGCCCACTGAAGCTTTCTTT. This codes for CASSYSAGPTEAFF.

The rearrangement uses TRBV4-1 and TRBJ2-5, with 9 bases fitting TRBD1. Germline V gives CDR1 MGHRA, CDR2 YSYEKL. The CDR3 has 13 amino acids. V dropped 6 bases and J dropped 5; count of bases not matched to a gene: 4. The CDR3 protein is CASRGQGGETQYF. The DNA of the CDR3 is TGCGCCAGCAGGGGACAGGGTGGGGAGACCCAGTACTTC.

The chain couples TRBV19 to TRBJ2-7; 10 positions match TRBD1. Germline V CDR1 and CDR2: LNHDA, SQIVND (reference sequence). The V gene end was trimmed by 4 bases and the J gene end by 4 bases; junction bases not matched to a gene: 7. The CDR3 is 15 amino acids. CDR3 region: CASSTHPGQGYEQYF. CDR3 bases: TGTGCCAGTAGTACCCACCCGGGACAGGGGTACGAGCAGTACTTC.

The V call is TRBV5-1, the J call TRBJ1-1; D perhaps matches TRBD1 (6 bases). In germline, CDR1 is SGHRS, CDR2 YFSETQ. The CDR3 length is 13 residues. The V end was cut by 0 bases, the J end by 5 bases, with 8 bases between. CDR3 sequence (DNA): TGCGCCAGCAGCTTGGCCCAGGGGACTGAAGCTTTCTTT. Its translation: CASSLAQGTEAFF.

The CDR3 DNA reads as TGTGCCAGCAGCTTGTTTCTAGGTTCTACCGGGGAGCTGTTTTTT. Its protein product is CASSLFLGSTGELFF. This chain uses TRBV5-4 with TRBJ2-2; D gene ambiguous. The V end lost 1 base, the J end lost 5 bases, and 12 bases lay between the germline ends. Germline lookup yields CDR1 SGHNT and CDR2 YYREEE (reference sequence). The CDR3 has 15 residues. The variable domain in full, with the rest retrieved from reference TRBV5-4 and TRBJ2-2, is ETGVTQSPTHLIKTRGQQVTLRCSSQSGHNTVSWYQQALGQGPQFIFQYYREEENGRGNFPPRFSGLQFPNYSSELNVNALELDDSALYLCASSLFLGSTGELFFGEGSRLTVL.

This chain uses TRBV4-3 with TRBJ2-1, with TRBD1 as a possible D gene (6 bases). Germline V CDR1 and CDR2: LGHNA, YSLEER. The ends were cut back, 0 bases at V and 9 bases at J, with 12 bases in the middle. The CDR3 extends over 14 amino acids. The CDR3 nucleotides read TGCGCCAGCAGCCAAGAAGCAGGGGTTGGTGAGCAGTTCTTC. The encoded protein is CASSQEAGVGEQFF.

This rearrangement joins TRBV11-2 to TRBJ2-1, with D unclear. Trimming cost V 2 bases and J 1 base, with 9 bases left between them. This CDR3 contains 15 residues. The V gene's germline CDR1 is SGHAT and CDR2 FQNNGV. CDR3 sequence (DNA): TGTGCCAGCAGCTTAATCGCGGAATCCTACAATGAGCAGTTCTTC. It yields the protein CASSLIAESYNEQFF. Looking up the rest from reference TRBV11-2 and TRBJ2-1 gives the full variable domain: EAGVAQSPRYKIIEKRQSVAFWCNPISGHATLYWYQQILGQGPKLLIQFQNNGVVDDSQLPKDRFSAERLKGVDSTLKIQPAKLEDSAVYLCASSLIAESYNEQFFGPGTRLTVL.

The chain combines TRBV18 with TRBJ2-1, with 8 bases lining up with TRBD1. V gave up 3 bases and J gave up 1 base; unmatched junction bases: 5. The germline gives CDR1 KGHSH, CDR2 LQKENI. CDR3 length equals 16 residues. The CDR3 region has the DNA TGTGCCAGCTCACCGGGGGACAGGATATCCTACAATGAGCAGTTCTTC. It encodes CASSPGDRISYNEQFF.

This chain links TRBV7-3 with TRBJ2-1; 7 positions match TRBD2. The J segment lost 5 bases and the V segment lost 8 bases, leaving 9 bases of the junction unmatched. The length of the CDR3 is 14 residues. Germline values: CDR1 SGHTA, CDR2 FQGTGA. As DNA, the CDR3 is TGTGCCAGCGGCTATTTGGCGGGAGACAATGAGCAGTTCTTC. Protein sequence: CASGYLAGDNEQFF.

This chain uses TRBV7-2 with TRBJ2-7, with a tentative D call TRBD2 (6 bases). Germline CDR1 and CDR2: SGHTA and FQGNSA. Trimming removed 3 bases from V and 0 bases from J, with 6 bases in between. The CDR3 totals 13 residues. CDR3 DNA sequence: TGTGCCAGCAGCTTCGGGGGCTCCTACGAGCAGTACTTC. This gives the protein CASSFGGSYEQYF.